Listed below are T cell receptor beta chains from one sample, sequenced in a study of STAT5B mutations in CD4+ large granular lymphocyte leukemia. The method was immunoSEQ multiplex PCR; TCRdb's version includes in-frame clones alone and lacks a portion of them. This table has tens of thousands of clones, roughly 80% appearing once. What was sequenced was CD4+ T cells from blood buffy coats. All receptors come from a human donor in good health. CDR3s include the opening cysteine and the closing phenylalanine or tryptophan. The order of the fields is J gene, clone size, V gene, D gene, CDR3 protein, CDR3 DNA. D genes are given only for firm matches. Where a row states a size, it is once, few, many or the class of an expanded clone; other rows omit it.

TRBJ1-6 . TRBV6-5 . CASSYFGNSPLHF TGTGCCAGCAGTTACTTCGGCAATTCACCCCTCCACTTT
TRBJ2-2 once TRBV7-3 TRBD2 CASSPTGTSANTGELFF TGTGCCAGCAGCCCGACAGGGACTAGCGCTAACACCGGGGAGCTGTTTTTT
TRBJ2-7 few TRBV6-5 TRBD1 CASSSGTGGVEQYF TGTGCCAGCAGTTCCGGGACAGGGGGAGTCGAGCAGTACTTC
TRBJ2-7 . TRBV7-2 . CASSLRSREDEQYF TGTGCCAGCAGCTTAAGGAGTAGGGAGGACGAGCAGTACTTC
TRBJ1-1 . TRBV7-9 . CASSWGGGNTEAFF TGTGCCAGCAGCTGGGGGGGAGGGAACACTGAAGCTTTCTTT
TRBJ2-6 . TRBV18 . CASLPAASGANVLTF TGTGCCAGCCTACCTGCTGCCTCTGGGGCCAACGTCCTGACTTTC
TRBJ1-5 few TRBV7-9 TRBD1 CASSLGGQGGNQPQHF TGTGCCAGCAGCTTAGGCGGACAGGGTGGCAATCAGCCCCAGCATTTT
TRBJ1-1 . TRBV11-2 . CASSFTWGSTEAFF TGTGCCAGCAGCTTCACTTGGGGGTCCACTGAAGCTTTCTTT
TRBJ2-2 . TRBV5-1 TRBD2 CASSATSGGSVGELFF TGCGCCAGCAGCGCAACTAGCGGGGGGAGTGTCGGGGAGCTGTTTTTT
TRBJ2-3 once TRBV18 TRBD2 CASSPSQGGYDF TGTGCCAGCTCACCATCGCAGGGAGGGTATGATTTT
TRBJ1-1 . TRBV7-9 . CASSRQQNTEAFF TGTGCCAGCAGCCGTCAGCAGAACACTGAAGCTTTCTTT
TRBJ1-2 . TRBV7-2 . CASSTYPETYGYTF TGTGCCAGCAGCACCTACCCAGAAACCTATGGCTACACCTTC
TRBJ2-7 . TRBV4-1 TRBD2 CASSQGLGGATSYEQYF TGCGCCAGCAGTCAGGGATTGGGAGGGGCCACCTCCTACGAGCAGTACTTC
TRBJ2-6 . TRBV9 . CASSPKDSGANVLTF TGTGCCAGCAGCCCGAAAGACTCTGGGGCCAACGTCCTGACTTTC
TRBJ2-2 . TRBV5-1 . CASSLQIAGGLTGELFF TGCGCCAGCAGCCTCCAGATCGCAGGGGGACTCACCGGGGAGCTGTTTTTT
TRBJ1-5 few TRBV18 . CASSPQSSRNQPQHF TGTGCCAGCTCACCACAAAGCAGTCGCAATCAGCCCCAGCATTTT
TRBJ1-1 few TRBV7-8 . CASSLGMNTEAFF TGTGCCAGCAGCCTAGGTATGAACACTGAAGCTTTCTTT
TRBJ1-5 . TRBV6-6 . CASRTEGESNQPQHF TGTGCCAGCAGAACAGAGGGGGAGAGCAATCAGCCCCAGCATTTT
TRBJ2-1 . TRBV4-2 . CASSQDRFRYEQFF TGTGCCAGCAGCCAAGATAGATTCCGCTATGAGCAGTTCTTC
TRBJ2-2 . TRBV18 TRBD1 CASSPGQANTGELFF TGTGCCAGCTCACCCGGACAGGCGAACACCGGGGAGCTGTTTTTT
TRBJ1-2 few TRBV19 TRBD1 CASSSTTSGQGWSYGYTF TGTGCCAGTAGCTCTACCACGTCGGGACAGGGGTGGTCCTATGGCTACACCTTC
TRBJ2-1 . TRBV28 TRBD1 CASSSHPGQGVGEQFF TGTGCCAGCAGCTCGCACCCGGGACAGGGGGTTGGTGAGCAGTTCTTC
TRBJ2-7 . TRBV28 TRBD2 CASVSEGLAGGSYEQYF TGTGCCAGCGTCTCAGAGGGGCTAGCGGGGGGCTCCTACGAGCAGTACTTC
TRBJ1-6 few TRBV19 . CASSILVGSSYNSPLHF TGTGCCAGTAGTATCTTGGTCGGGAGCTCCTATAATTCACCCCTCCACTTT
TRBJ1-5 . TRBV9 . CASSVGPLGNQPQHF TGTGCCAGCAGCGTAGGACCCCTCGGGAATCAGCCCCAGCATTTT
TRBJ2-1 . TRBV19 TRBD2 CASSGLAGRGWYEQFF TGTGCCAGTAGCGGACTAGCGGGCCGAGGTTGGTATGAGCAGTTCTTC
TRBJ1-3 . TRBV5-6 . CAASRVPGDTIYF TGTGCCGCTAGCCGGGTGCCAGGGGACACCATATATTTT
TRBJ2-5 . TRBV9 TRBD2 CASSEGREPRETQYF TGTGCCAGCAGCGAGGGGCGGGAGCCGAGGGAGACCCAGTACTTC
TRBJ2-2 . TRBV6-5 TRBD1 CASSSTGGGTGELFF TGTGCCAGCAGTTCGACAGGGGGGGGCACCGGGGAGCTGTTTTTT
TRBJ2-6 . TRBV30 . CAWSAGLTGANVLTF TGTGCCTGGAGTGCAGGGCTCACTGGGGCCAACGTCCTGACTTTC
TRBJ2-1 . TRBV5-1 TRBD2 CASSSWTSGDNEQFF TGCGCCAGCAGCTCTTGGACTAGCGGGGATAATGAGCAGTTCTTC
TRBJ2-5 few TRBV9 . CASSSYGAQETQYF TGTGCCAGCAGCTCCTATGGGGCCCAAGAGACCCAGTACTTC